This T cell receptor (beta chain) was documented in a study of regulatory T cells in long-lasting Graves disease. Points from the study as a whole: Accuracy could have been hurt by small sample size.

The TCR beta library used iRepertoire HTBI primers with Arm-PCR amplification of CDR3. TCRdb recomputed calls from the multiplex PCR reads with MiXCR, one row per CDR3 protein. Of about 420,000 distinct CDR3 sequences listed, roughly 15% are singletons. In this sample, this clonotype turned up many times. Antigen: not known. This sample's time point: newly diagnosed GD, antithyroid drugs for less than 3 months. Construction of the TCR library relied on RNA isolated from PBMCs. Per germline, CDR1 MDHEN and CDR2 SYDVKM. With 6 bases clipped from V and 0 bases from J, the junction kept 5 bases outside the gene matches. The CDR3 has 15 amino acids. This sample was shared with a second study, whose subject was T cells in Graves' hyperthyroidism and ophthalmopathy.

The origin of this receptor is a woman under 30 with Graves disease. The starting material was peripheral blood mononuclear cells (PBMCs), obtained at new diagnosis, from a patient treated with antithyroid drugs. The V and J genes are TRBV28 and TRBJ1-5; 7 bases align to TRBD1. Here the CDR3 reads CASSLGTASNQPQHF. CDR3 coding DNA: TGTGCCAGCAGCTTAGGGACAGCTAGCAATCAGCCCCAGCATTTT.